This entry lists 14 T cell receptor beta chains sequenced from one sample in a study of pediatric ulcerative colitis. TCRdb keeps only in-frame clones here, not all; method: immunoSEQ multiplex PCR. The repertoire holds 12,000 to 15,000 clones, 75% to 90% seen once, with 0.75% to 1% in the top ten. Sequencing was carried out using blood. These receptors came from a boy aged 5-17 years with moderate ulcerative colitis.

This chain uses TRBV15 with TRBJ2-2; TRBD1 is a possible D gene (6 bases). CDR1 LNHNV and CDR2 YYDKDF come from the germline V gene (reference sequence). V was shortened by 0 bases and J by 6 bases, with 20 bases between the two germline ends. The CDR3 loop spans 18 amino acids. CDR3 loop: CATSRDVIKAGVAGELFF. CDR3 in DNA: TGTGCCACCAGCAGAGATGTTATTAAGGCAGGGGTTGCCGGGGAGCTGTTTTTT.

This clone was observed a single time. The chain recombines TRBV18 with TRBJ2-5, with TRBD2 as a possible D gene (6 bases). This CDR3 comprises 12 residues. The germline V gene has CDR1 KGHSH and CDR2 LQKENI. Between the trimmed V and J ends, which lost 3 bases and 5 bases, there was a span of 7 bases. For the CDR3, the DNA is TGTGCCAGCTCACCCCGGGGGGAGACCCAGTACTTC. Protein: CASSPRGETQYF. Full variable domain (remainder filled in from reference TRBV18 and TRBJ2-5): NAGVMQNPRHLVRRRGQEARLRCSPMKGHSHVYWYRQLPEEGLKFMVYLQKENIIDESGMPKERFSAEFPKEGPSILRIQQVVRGDSAAYFCASSPRGETQYFGPGTRLLVL.

The chain couples TRBV28 to TRBJ1-3; no clear D gene. This CDR3 contains 15 residues. CDR1 and CDR2 (germline): MDHEN, SYDVKM. V was clipped by 2 bases and J by 2 bases, with 10 bases between them. Here the CDR3 DNA reads TGTGCCAGCAGTTTAGCAGGAGGAACTGGAAACACCATATATTTT. Residues: CASSLAGGTGNTIYF.

The chain employs TRBV18 and TRBJ1-2; 9 nucleotides agree with TRBD1. J gave up 1 base and V 3 bases, and 9 bases lay outside the gene matches. The CDR3 totals 17 residues. The germline V gene has CDR1 KGHSH and CDR2 LQKENI. CDR3 in amino acids: CASSPRTGANGNYGYTF. CDR3 nucleotides: TGTGCCAGCTCACCCCGGACAGGGGCGAATGGTAACTATGGCTACACCTTC.

This chain connects TRBV21-1 to TRBJ1-6; TRBD1 is the table's D call and was not checked against the DNA. TRBV21-1 is listed as a pseudogene. This CDR3 contains 16 residues. CDR3 in DNA: TGTGCCAGCAGCACCCGCAGACAGGGGCTGATTTCACCCCTCCACTTT. This gives the protein CASSTRRQGLISPLHF.

This clone has a handful of counts. The chain recombines TRBV7-9 with TRBJ1-5; no clear D. The germline V gene encodes CDR1 SEHNR and CDR2 FQNEAQ (reference sequence). The CDR3 covers 13 residues. Trimming pared 5 bases from V and 4 bases from J, leaving 9 bases between. DNA for the CDR3: TGTGCCAGCAGCCTTGACGGGAATCAGCCCCAGCATTTT. This encodes CASSLDGNQPQHF.

V and J are TRBV9 and TRBJ1-2; D is uncertain. V was clipped by 0 bases and J by 5 bases, with 8 bases between them. The CDR3 has 13 residues. The V gene's germline CDR1 is SGDLS and CDR2 YYNGEE. The CDR3 loop reads CASSVGQEYGYTF. For the CDR3, the DNA is TGTGCCAGCAGCGTAGGTCAGGAGTATGGCTACACCTTC. Together with reference TRBV9 and TRBJ1-2, the CDR3 gives the full variable domain: DSGVTQTPKHLITATGQRVTLRCSPRSGDLSVYWYQQSLDQGLQFLIQYYNGEERAKGNILERFSAQQFPDLHSELNLSSLELGDSALYFCASSVGQEYGYTFGSGTRLTVV.

This chain joins TRBV7-8 and TRBJ2-1; D ambiguous. V lost 7 bases, J lost 6 bases, and 19 bases lay in between. The CDR3 runs to 15 residues. The germline gives CDR1 SGHVS, CDR2 FQNEAQ. The CDR3: CASTQGYQMGNEQFF. The CDR3, as DNA: TGTGCCAGCACCCAAGGGTATCAAATGGGCAATGAGCAGTTCTTC.

V is TRBV29-1 and J is TRBJ1-2, with D maybe TRBD1 (5 bases). In germline, CDR1 is SQVTM, CDR2 ANQGSEA. The CDR3 contains 13 residues. V was cut by 6 bases and J by 8 bases, with 19 bases left in between. CDR3 sequence (DNA): TGCAGCGTAGGGGACGGAACCTATAAGGGCTACACCTTC. It specifies CSVGDGTYKGYTF.

The chain combines TRBV7-2 with TRBJ2-3, with 8 bases that match TRBD1. CDR3 length equals 15 residues. CDR1 and CDR2 from the germline V gene are SGHTA and FQGNSA. After removal of 6 bases from V and 6 bases from J, the junction contained 11 bases not matched to a gene. This CDR3 is CASRFSGQAPDTQYF. The CDR3 DNA sequence: TGTGCCAGCAGGTTTTCGGGACAGGCCCCGGATACGCAGTATTTT.

The rearrangement uses TRBV4-1 and TRBJ2-1; D is unresolved. V lost 0 bases, J lost 0 bases, and 9 bases lay in between. The CDR3 covers 16 residues. Germline-derived CDR1 and CDR2 are MGHRA and YSYEKL. The CDR3: CASSQDPGYSYNEQFF. Here the CDR3 DNA reads TGCGCCAGCAGCCAAGATCCCGGGTACTCCTACAATGAGCAGTTCTTC.

The chain combines TRBV4-3 with TRBJ1-6, with D unclear. The CDR3 extends over 16 amino acids. Germline values: CDR1 LGHNA, CDR2 YSLEER. The V end was cut by 0 bases, the J end by 5 bases, with 11 bases between. The CDR3 sequence is CASSQEEARNNSPLHF. CDR3 DNA: TGCGCCAGCAGCCAAGAGGAGGCACGGAATAATTCACCCCTCCACTTT.

The rearrangement uses TRBV6-1 and TRBJ1-1, with TRBD1 matching 9 bases. Losses at the gene ends were 9 bases for V and 1 base for J; bases not matched to a gene: 6. The CDR3 has 14 amino acids. The germline V gene has CDR1 MNHNS and CDR2 SASEGT. The CDR3 DNA is TGTGCCAGTGGGTACAGGGGGCCGAACACTGAAGCTTTCTTT. Its protein product is CASGYRGPNTEAFF.

The chain has TRBV5-1 and TRBJ1-1; no firm D call. CDR1 and CDR2 (germline): SGHRS, YFSETQ. The CDR3 loop spans 13 amino acids. The V end lost 4 bases, the J end lost 6 bases, and 13 bases lay between the germline ends. The CDR3 DNA sequence: TGCGCCAGCAGCGATAGGGCACTTTCTGAAGCTTTCTTT. Protein product: CASSDRALSEAFF.